This T cell receptor (beta chain) was documented in a study of blood T cell repertoires in COVID-19. Background on the study: There were acute and convalescent COVID-19 samples, and they came from the United States, Italy and Spain. PBMCs, B-cell-depleted T cells, or T cells were the source of the cDNA or gDNA that made up the material.

Germline V gives CDR1 SGHAT, CDR2 FQDESV (reference sequence). Trimming stripped 1 base from V and 5 bases from J, with 6 bases between. The CDR3 contains 13 residues. Original processing methods: Estimates of nucleated cell counts were drawn from the amplification of reference gene primers. Profiled with immunoSEQ multiplex PCR; TCRdb holds only in-frame clones, not every one. That table supplies the V and J calls and clone size; D and trimming were determined from the DNA. The repertoire has about 74,000 clones, roughly 91% of them found once; the top ten carry under 1.1%. The source of this sequence is a woman aged 45-65 years in a cohort sampled during active COVID-19. The chain uses TRBV11-1 and TRBJ1-5; D is undetermined. The source material was peripheral blood. DNA of the CDR3: TGTGCCAGCAGCTTAGGTCCATATCAGCCCCAGCATTTT. Residues: CASSLGPYQPQHF.